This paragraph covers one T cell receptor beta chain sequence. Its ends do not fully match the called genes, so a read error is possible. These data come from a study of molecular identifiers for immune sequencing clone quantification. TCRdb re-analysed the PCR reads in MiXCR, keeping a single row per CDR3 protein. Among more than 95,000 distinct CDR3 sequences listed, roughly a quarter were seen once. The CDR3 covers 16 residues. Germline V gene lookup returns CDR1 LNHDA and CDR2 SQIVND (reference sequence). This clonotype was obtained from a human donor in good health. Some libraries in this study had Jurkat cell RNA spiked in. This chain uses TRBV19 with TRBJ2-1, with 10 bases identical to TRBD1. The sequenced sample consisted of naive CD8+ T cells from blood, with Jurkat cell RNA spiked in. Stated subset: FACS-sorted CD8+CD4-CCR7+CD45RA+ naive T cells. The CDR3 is CASSLYRDRGVNERFF. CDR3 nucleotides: TGTGCCAGTAGTTTATACCGGGACAGGGGTGTCAATGAGCGGTTCTTC.